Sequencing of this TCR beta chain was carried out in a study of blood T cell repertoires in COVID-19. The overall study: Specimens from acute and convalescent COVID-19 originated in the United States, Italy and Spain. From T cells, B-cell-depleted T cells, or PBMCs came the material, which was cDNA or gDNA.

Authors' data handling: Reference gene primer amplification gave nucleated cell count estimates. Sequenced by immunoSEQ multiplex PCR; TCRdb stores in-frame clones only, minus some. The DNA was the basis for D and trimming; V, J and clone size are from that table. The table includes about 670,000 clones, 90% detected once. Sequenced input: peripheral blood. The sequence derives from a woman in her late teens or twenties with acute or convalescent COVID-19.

CDR3 DNA: TGTGCCAGCAGCAAGGGGGAGGGGGAGCAGTACTTC. It codes for CASSKGEGEQYF. The chain uses TRBV7-6 and TRBJ2-7; D is perhaps TRBD2 (7 bases). Germline CDR1 SGHVS, CDR2 FNYEAQ. The CDR3 covers 12 residues. Trimming took 5 bases from V and 7 from J, leaving 12 bases between them.